The rows below give T cell receptor beta chains drawn from one sample of a study of monozygotic twins with inflammatory bowel disease. One entry per CDR3 protein, without DNA, is what TCRdb gives after re-calling the 5' RACE reads. Found here are more than 300,000 distinct CDR3 sequences; the top ten clones hold roughly 2.6%. Input material: blood. These receptor sequences come from a human donor with ulcerative colitis or Crohn's disease, or a healthy co-twin of an affected twin (not recorded which). Both conserved end residues are part of each CDR3.

j_call | v_call | cdr3_aa
TRBJ2-1 | TRBV3-1 | CASSRLVRNEQFF
TRBJ2-6 | TRBV7-2 | CASSLVLRGAGANVLTF
TRBJ2-7 | TRBV12-3/TRBV12-4 | CASSQGLAEDEQYF
TRBJ2-7 | TRBV19 | CASSSDSHYEQYF
TRBJ2-3 | TRBV12-3/TRBV12-4 | CASSAPSGPRTDTQYF
TRBJ2-3 | TRBV5-1 | CASSPTYYSGSGTDTQYF
TRBJ1-3 | TRBV4-3 | CASSQASGSGNTIYF
TRBJ1-5 | TRBV3-1 | CASSQYRDQPQHF
TRBJ1-5 | TRBV7-9 | CASSLVGGGGNQPQHF
TRBJ2-1 | TRBV5-1 | CASRVDLSGGELNEQFF